This is a list of T cell receptor beta chains from one sample in a study of CXCR3-negative and CXCR3-positive naive CD8 T cells. Following a re-call of the 5' RACE reads, TCRdb has one entry per CDR3 protein and lacks DNA. Here the sample table reports about 150,000 distinct CDR3 sequences. Sequencing was carried out using naive CXCR3+ CD8+ T cells from blood. The source is a human donor in good health. Some clones in this sample may be carry-over from other donors' samples. The CDR3 runs from the conserved cysteine through the conserved F or W.

J	V	length	CDR3
TRBJ2-1	TRBV29-1	14	CSVPGTSGLPEQFF
TRBJ2-7	TRBV5-4	14	CASSFTGGHDEQYF
TRBJ2-2	TRBV9	14	CASSVGGAAGELFF
TRBJ2-1	TRBV4-2	17	CASSQETSGSSYNEQFF
TRBJ2-1	TRBV29-1	11	CSSEDYNEQFF
TRBJ2-7	TRBV29-1	13	CSVRTGGSYEQYF
TRBJ2-2	TRBV12-3/TRBV12-4	16	CASSPTSRENTGELFF
TRBJ2-3	TRBV10-3	15	CAISEIQRGTDTQYF
TRBJ2-1	TRBV29-1	18	CSVQPGLAGVRVGDEQFF
TRBJ1-3	TRBV7-3	16	CASSLKGGSDGNTIYF
TRBJ1-6	TRBV28	15	CASSLRDIGDSPLHF
TRBJ2-7	TRBV5-1	16	CASSLGTGTTLYEQYF
TRBJ1-2	TRBV25-1	15	CASSGRQGRNYGYTF
TRBJ1-2	TRBV12-3/TRBV12-4	18	CASSLAYLTGKMIGGYTF
TRBJ2-7	TRBV27	16	CASSLSPGLSSYEQYF
TRBJ2-2	TRBV5-1	16	CASSLRTRGNTGELFF
TRBJ2-6	TRBV4-3	19	CASSQVGLTGAEGANVLTF
TRBJ2-7	TRBV15	13	CATSEDRAYEQYF
TRBJ1-6	TRBV4-3	17	CASSQDEGFSGSLPLHF
TRBJ2-2	TRBV6-2/TRBV6-3	17	CASSYSRREGLTGELFF
TRBJ2-7	TRBV5-1	18	CASSSVWADRDAVYEQYF
TRBJ1-4	TRBV20-1	13	CSTKGETNEKLFF
TRBJ2-1	TRBV7-8	12	CASSLAGLAGTF
TRBJ2-3	TRBV28	14	CASSLRRATDTQYF
TRBJ1-5	TRBV29-1	14	CSVVLGISNQPQHF
TRBJ1-1	TRBV6-1	15	CASSPWMAANTEAFF
TRBJ2-1	TRBV4-3	16	CASSQSGHVPYNEQFF
TRBJ2-5	TRBV5-4	18	CASSFGLAGIRFEETQYF
TRBJ2-1	TRBV7-9	16	CASNPTGGAEDNEQFF
TRBJ2-1	TRBV19	12	CASRTGGNEQFF
TRBJ1-4	TRBV30	13	CAWSAQGGEKLFF
TRBJ1-1	TRBV7-2	14	CASSPLTGGTEAFF
TRBJ1-1	TRBV7-9	15	CASSPLRQMNTEAFF
TRBJ1-3	TRBV6-5	17	CASTETGGLPSGNTIYF
TRBJ2-1	TRBV20-1	17	CSARDLRTSGAYNEQFF
TRBJ2-1	TRBV7-8	12	CASSLIVNEQFF
TRBJ2-2	TRBV28	13	CASSDQTTGELFF
TRBJ1-1	TRBV2	14	CASSDIWGVYDAFF